A selection of T cell receptor beta chains follows, all from one sample in a study of blood T cell repertoires in COVID-19. Data came from immunoSEQ multiplex PCR; TCRdb stores just in-frame clones and leaves some out. Of 100,000 to 150,000 clones in the sample, around 80% were seen once. Sequenced input: PBMCs or T cells enriched from blood (not recorded which). Every receptor here comes from a man in his forties with acute COVID-19. Each CDR3 is given with its conserved first and last residue. A D gene is named only where the DNA matches it firmly. Size is omitted from some rows. Given values are once, few, many or a class for expanded clones.

TRBJ2-7 | - | TRBV6-1 | - | CASSEARGLSYEQYF | TGTGCCAGCAGTGAAGCAAGGGGTCTCTCCTACGAGCAGTACTTC
TRBJ1-4 | - | TRBV28 | - | CASRDPDRRNEKLFF | TGTGCCAGCAGGGACCCGGACAGACGTAATGAAAAACTGTTTTTT
TRBJ2-3 | - | TRBV12-3/TRBV12-4 | - | CASSSDSADTQYF | TGTGCCAGCAGTTCGGACAGCGCAGATACGCAGTATTTT
TRBJ2-2 | TRBD2 | TRBV19 | - | CASSGLAFNTGELFF | TGTGCCAGTAGCGGACTAGCGTTTAACACCGGGGAGCTGTTTTTT
TRBJ2-6 | - | TRBV19 | - | CASSISGANVLTF | TGTGCCAGTAGCATCTCTGGGGCCAACGTCCTGACTTTC
TRBJ1-5 | - | TRBV6-5 | once | CASSYGQGFNQPQHF | TGTGCCAGCAGTTACGGGCAGGGTTTCAATCAGCCCCAGCATTTT
TRBJ2-3 | - | TRBV7-8 | - | CASSLVLFSTDTQYF | TGTGCCAGCAGCTTAGTCCTTTTTAGCACAGATACGCAGTATTTT
TRBJ2-5 | TRBD2 | TRBV6-5 | - | CATRDYFQETQYF | TGTGCCACTCGGGACTACTTTCAAGAGACCCAGTACTTC
TRBJ1-5 | TRBD1 | TRBV30 | - | CAWSVLDRGARPQHF | TGTGCCTGGAGTGTACTGGACAGGGGCGCAAGGCCCCAGCATTTT
TRBJ2-7 | TRBD1 | TRBV28 | few | CASSLNLQGASYEQYF | TGTGCCAGCAGCCTTAACCTACAGGGGGCCTCCTACGAGCAGTACTTC
TRBJ2-1 | - | TRBV19 | - | CASKEGDPYNEQFF | TGTGCCAGTAAAGAGGGAGACCCCTACAATGAGCAGTTCTTC
TRBJ2-1 | TRBD2 | TRBV10-1 | - | CASSRGGSYNEQFF | TGCGCCAGCAGTCGGGGGGGCTCCTACAATGAGCAGTTCTTC
TRBJ2-2 | TRBD2 | TRBV5-6 | - | CASSSVAGDTGELFF | TGTGCCAGCAGCTCTGTAGCGGGGGACACCGGGGAGCTGTTTTTT
TRBJ1-1 | - | TRBV2 | - | CASSDGMNTEAFF | TGTGCCAGCAGTGACGGGATGAACACTGAAGCTTTCTTT
TRBJ1-2 | - | TRBV4-1 | - | CASSHFDYGYTF | TGCGCCAGCAGCCATTTCGACTATGGCTACACCTTC
TRBJ1-2 | - | TRBV5-5 | - | CASSALDYGYTF | TGTGCCAGCAGCGCGCTCGACTATGGCTACACCTTC
TRBJ1-5 | - | TRBV19 | - | CASSMRQQTQHF | TGTGCCAGTAGTATGCGACAGCAAACCCAACATTTT
TRBJ1-3 | - | TRBV5-1 | - | CASSLQGNTIYF | TGCGCCAGCAGCTTACAGGGAAACACCATATATTTT
TRBJ2-1 | TRBD2 | TRBV6-4 | - | CASSPPRERESSYNEQFF | TGTGCCAGCAGTCCCCCTCGGGAGCGGGAGAGCTCCTACAATGAGCAGTTCTTC
TRBJ1-1 | - | TRBV6-5 | - | CASSLPQWNTEAFF | TGTGCCAGCAGCCTCCCCCAGTGGAACACTGAAGCTTTCTTT
TRBJ2-7 | TRBD1 | TRBV6-5 | - | CASSYSWTGPSYEQYF | TGTGCCAGCAGTTATTCCTGGACAGGGCCCTCCTACGAGCAGTACTTC
TRBJ2-7 | TRBD1 | TRBV27 | - | CASKVPGQGDYEQYF | TGTGCCAGCAAAGTTCCGGGACAGGGGGACTACGAGCAGTACTTC
TRBJ2-1 | TRBD1 | TRBV11-3 | - | CASSRTGTAYNEQFF | TGTGCCAGCAGCCGTACCGGGACAGCCTACAATGAGCAGTTCTTC
TRBJ2-6 | - | TRBV28 | once | CASSLRGSGANVLTF | TGTGCCAGCAGTCTCAGAGGCTCTGGGGCCAACGTCCTGACTTTC
TRBJ2-5 | - | TRBV5-8 | - | CASSARRGGEETQYF | TGTGCCAGCAGCGCCCGGCGGGGAGGAGAGGAGACCCAGTACTTC
TRBJ1-4 | - | TRBV2 | - | CASSENLGFATNEKLFF | TGTGCCAGCAGTGAAAATCTAGGATTTGCAACTAATGAAAAACTGTTTTTT
TRBJ2-1 | TRBD2 | TRBV25-1 | - | CASSLPGLAKKNEQFF | TGTGCCAGCAGTCTTCCGGGACTAGCCAAGAAAAATGAGCAGTTCTTC
TRBJ1-2 | - | TRBV7-9 | many | CASSLAGGEGSGYTF | TGTGCCAGCAGCTTAGCGGGGGGAGAAGGCTCTGGCTACACCTTC
TRBJ1-2 | TRBD1 | TRBV5-4 | - | CASSLEGQVIPGYTF | TGTGCCAGCAGCTTGGAGGGACAGGTGATTCCTGGCTACACCTTC
TRBJ1-5 | - | TRBV27 | - | CASSLSASKWGGQPQHF | TGTGCCAGCAGTTTATCGGCCAGTAAATGGGGGGGTCAGCCCCAGCATTTT
TRBJ1-2 | - | TRBV11-2 | - | CASSLSDGNYGYTF | TGTGCCAGCAGCTTATCCGACGGGAACTATGGCTACACCTTC
TRBJ1-2 | - | TRBV5-6 | - | CASSLDEGNYGYTF | TGTGCCAGCAGCTTGGATGAGGGAAACTATGGCTACACCTTC
TRBJ2-2 | - | TRBV6-5 | - | CASSDSANTGELFF | TGTGCCAGCAGTGACTCCGCGAACACCGGGGAGCTGTTTTTT
TRBJ2-2 | TRBD1 | TRBV30 | - | CACMASDRGRTGELFF | TGTGCCTGCATGGCATCTGACAGGGGTAGGACCGGGGAGCTGTTTTTT